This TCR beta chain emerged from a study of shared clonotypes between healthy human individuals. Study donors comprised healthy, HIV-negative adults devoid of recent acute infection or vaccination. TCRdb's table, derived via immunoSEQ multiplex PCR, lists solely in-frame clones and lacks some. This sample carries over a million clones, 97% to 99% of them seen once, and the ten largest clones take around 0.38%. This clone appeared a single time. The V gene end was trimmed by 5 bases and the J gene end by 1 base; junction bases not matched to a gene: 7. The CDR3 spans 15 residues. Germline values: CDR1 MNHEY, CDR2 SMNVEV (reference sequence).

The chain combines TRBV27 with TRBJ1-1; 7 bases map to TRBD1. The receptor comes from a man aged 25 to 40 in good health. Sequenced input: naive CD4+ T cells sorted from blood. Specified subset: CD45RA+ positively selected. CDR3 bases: TGTGCCAGCAGTAAAAACAGGGGCCCGAACACTGAAGCTTTCTTT. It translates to CASSKNRGPNTEAFF.